This T cell receptor (beta chain) was sequenced during a study of OX40 agonist ivuxolimab in advanced cancers. Study at large: Dose-escalation patients' cancers were hepatocellular carcinoma, melanoma, renal cell or head and neck cancer.

Excluded were patients having autoimmune disease history or systemic immunosuppression. Only in-frame clones appear in the TCRdb table, and some are missing; sequencing was by immunoSEQ multiplex PCR. Of about 22,000 clones detected, approximately 80% appear once; the ten largest clones hold 16%. Study results and caveats: More expanded clones were found, on average, in CD8+ than in CD4+ T cells.

This clone was picked up a small number of times. Its target is unknown. The V and J ends lost 0 bases and 1 base respectively, with 9 bases between them. The CDR3 is 15 residues long. CDR1 is WSHSY and CDR2 is SAAADI in the germline V gene. The source material was CD4+ or CD8+ T cells sorted from blood, sampled in a trial of the OX40 agonist ivuxolimab. V and J are TRBV10-2 and TRBJ1-1; D may be TRBD1 (5 bases). This clonotype originated in an adult with an advanced solid tumor such as melanoma, head and neck, liver or kidney cancer. CDR3 in DNA: TGCGCCAGCAGTGAGTCGCAGGGATGGAACACTGAAGCTTTCTTT. Translating gives CASSESQGWNTEAFF.